The 5 T cell receptor beta chains listed next were all sequenced from one sample in a study of Ad26.COV2.S vaccination and SARS-CoV-2 variants. Clones were read by immunoSEQ multiplex PCR, and TCRdb kept only the in-frame ones, dropping some. The table lists 350,000 to 550,000 clones, 89% of them singletons. Treatment reported: around 19 received Ad26.COV2.S at low or high dose, single or two shots; a few received placebo; per-sample allocation not given. At day 63 after the first vaccine or placebo injection, samples were drawn. This sample comprised peripheral blood, obtained in a trial of Ad26.COV2.S vaccine versus placebo. All receptors derive from a person between 18 and 59 years old who received the Ad26.COV2.S COVID-19 vaccine or a placebo.

This chain connects TRBV7-2 to TRBJ2-5; tentatively, D is TRBD2 (6 bases). In germline, CDR1 is SGHTA, CDR2 FQGNSA. The CDR3 is 11 amino acids. The V and J ends lost 5 bases and 7 bases respectively, with 8 bases between them. The DNA of the CDR3 is TGTGCCAGCAGCAATAGCGGGACCCAGTACTTC. As protein: CASSNSGTQYF.

The chain employs TRBV6-5 and TRBJ1-1, with D possibly TRBD1 on 5 matching bases. The V gene's germline CDR1 is MNHEY and CDR2 SVGAGI. V was clipped by 7 bases and J by 1 base, with 10 bases between them. The CDR3 runs 13 residues. CDR3 protein: CASTLGGNTEAFF. The CDR3 DNA reads as TGTGCCAGCACCTTGGGGGGGAACACTGAAGCTTTCTTT.

V gene TRBV3-1 (or the pseudogene TRBV3-2) combines with J gene TRBJ2-2; TRBD1 agrees at 10 bases. Losses at the gene ends were 7 bases for V and 3 bases for J; bases not matched to a gene: 11. This CDR3 contains 17 residues. CDR1 and CDR2 from the germline V gene are LGHDT and YNNKEL (reference sequence). CDR3 sequence reads: CASTLTQGQGYTGELFF. CDR3 DNA sequence: TGTGCCAGCACGCTGACCCAGGGACAGGGGTACACCGGGGAGCTGTTTTTT.

The CDR3 sequence is CAISGGTGDYNEQFF. The CDR3 DNA sequence: TGTGCCATCAGTGGCGGGACAGGGGACTACAATGAGCAGTTCTTC. This chain links TRBV10-3 with TRBJ2-1; 10 nucleotides agree with TRBD1. V lost 4 bases and J lost 3; bases outside the gene matches: 3. Per the germline V gene, CDR1 is ENHRY and CDR2 is SYGVKD. The CDR3 is 15 residues long.

The chain combines TRBV7-2 with TRBJ2-7; 9 bases align to TRBD2. The CDR3 totals 18 residues. Germline loops: CDR1 SGHTA, CDR2 FQGNSA. V lost 6 bases, J lost 2 bases, and 17 bases stayed unmatched. The CDR3 sequence is CASRPNRGVAGEPYEQYF. In DNA form, the CDR3 reads TGTGCCAGCAGACCCAACAGGGGTGTAGCGGGGGAACCCTACGAGCAGTACTTC.